The clone carrying this T cell receptor beta chain is a singleton in its sample. Its antigen is unidentified. The data are from a study of vaccination effects on CD4 cells after COVID-19. Study information: Samples gathered post-vaccine arrived a median of 72 days past the second dose.

The CDR3 contains 13 residues. Germline CDR1 and CDR2: SGHKS and YYEKEE (reference sequence). Trimming stripped 5 bases from V and 4 bases from J, with 7 bases between. Generated by immunoSEQ multiplex PCR, the TCRdb table keeps only in-frame clones and is missing some. The sample records 25,000 to 30,000 clones, around 70% being singletons. Antigen-specific CD4+ T cell clonotypes were called by their expansion after viral peptide-pool culture in ViraFEST. Researchers isolated CD4+ T cells once approximately 10 days of culture had elapsed. The participants, recipients of two vaccine doses, got either BNT162b2 or mRNA-1273. None of the vaccinated had previously contracted SARS-CoV-2, and their nucleocapsid antibodies tested negative.

The V call is TRBV5-5, the J call TRBJ2-6, with D hard to call. The specimen comprised CD4+ T cells from PBMCs cultured with HCoV-NL63 spike peptides, sampled after COVID-19 vaccination. This TCR was sampled from a human donor who received a COVID-19 vaccine. CDR3 sequence (DNA): TGTGCCAGCAGTGGCGGAGGGGCCAACGTCCTGACTTTC. Residues: CASSGGGANVLTF. Complete variable domain (other parts from reference TRBV5-5 and TRBJ2-6): DAGVTQSPTHLIKTRGQQVTLRCSPISGHKSVSWYQQVLGQGPQFIFQYYEKEERGRGNFPDRFSARQFPNYSSELNVNALLLGDSALYLCASSGGGANVLTFGAGSRLTVL.